These 4 T cell receptor beta chains were sequenced from one sample in a study of shared clonotypes between healthy human individuals (dated by TCRdb to 2020 to 2022). The library relied on the immunoSEQ multiplex PCR assay. Held by TCRdb, this immuneACCESS table contains in-frame sequences only and omits some clones. Under half of the omission traces to an unresolved V gene where checked; the cause of the rest is unknown. This sample is represented by about 2.1 million clones; roughly 93% of them were singletons. Around 1.7% of the sample comes from the top ten. CD8 naive samples were obtained by positive selection for CCR7 among CD45RO-negative cells, yielding a CD45RA+CCR7+ population from which TemRA cells were excluded. The sample taken for sequencing was naive CD8+ T cells from PBMCs. This sample's cell subset or site label indicates: CD45RA+CCR7+. The receptors derive from a man between 18 and 35 years old in good health. Some clones in this sample may be carry-over from other donors' samples.

The chain recombines TRBV10-2 with TRBJ2-5, with 8 bases identical to TRBD1. The end of the DNA fits TRBJ2-7 better, so the J call may be wrong. CDR1 is WSHSY, CDR2 SAAADI, per germline. The CDR3 extends over 14 amino acids. This CDR3 reads CASSDSRTGPEQYF. CDR3 coding DNA: TGCGCCAGCAGTGACTCCCGGACAGGGCCCGAGCAGTACTTC.

V is TRBV10-2 and J is TRBJ2-1; D possibly corresponds to TRBD2 (5 bases). The CDR3 contains 12 residues. CDR1 is WSHSY, CDR2 SAAADI, per germline. Trimming stripped 5 bases from V and 4 bases from J, with 6 bases between. CDR3 coding DNA: TGCGCCAGCAGTCGGACTTACAATGAGCAGTTCTTC. It specifies CASSRTYNEQFF.

V gene TRBV4-3 combines with J gene TRBJ2-2; no clear D. CDR3 length equals 17 residues. From germline, CDR1 is LGHNA and CDR2 YSLEER. V lost 0 bases and J 5 bases, leaving 16 bases between the germline ends. The CDR3, as DNA: TGCGCCAGCAGCCAAGAGCTGCCAGGAGTACCGACCGGGGAGCTGTTTTTT. It is translated as CASSQELPGVPTGELFF.

The genes are TRBV9 and TRBJ2-1; TRBD2 matches at 10 bases. CDR1 is SGDLS, CDR2 YYNGEE, per germline. The length of the CDR3 is 16 residues. Losses at the gene ends were 0 bases for V and 8 bases for J; bases not matched to a gene: 8. The CDR3 loop is CASSVVGASGSDEQFF. The CDR3 region has the DNA TGTGCCAGCAGCGTAGTTGGGGCTAGCGGGAGTGATGAGCAGTTCTTC. The full variable domain, rest sourced from reference TRBV9 and TRBJ2-1, is DSGVTQTPKHLITATGQRVTLRCSPRSGDLSVYWYQQSLDQGLQFLIQYYNGEERAKGNILERFSAQQFPDLHSELNLSSLELGDSALYFCASSVVGASGSDEQFFGPGTRLTVL.